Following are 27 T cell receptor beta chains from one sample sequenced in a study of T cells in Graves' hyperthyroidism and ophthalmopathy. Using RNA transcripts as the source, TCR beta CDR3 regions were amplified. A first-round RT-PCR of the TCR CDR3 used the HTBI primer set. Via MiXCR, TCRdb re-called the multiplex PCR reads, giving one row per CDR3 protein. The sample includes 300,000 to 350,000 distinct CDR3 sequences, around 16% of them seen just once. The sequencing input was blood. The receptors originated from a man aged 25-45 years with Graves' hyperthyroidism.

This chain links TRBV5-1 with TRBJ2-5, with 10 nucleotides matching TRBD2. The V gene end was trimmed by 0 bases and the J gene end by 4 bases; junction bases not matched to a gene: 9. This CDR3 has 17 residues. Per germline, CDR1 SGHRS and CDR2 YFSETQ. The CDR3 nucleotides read TGCGCCAGCAGCTTGGGGGCTAGCGGGAGATCCGGAGAGACCCAGTACTTC. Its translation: CASSLGASGRSGETQYF. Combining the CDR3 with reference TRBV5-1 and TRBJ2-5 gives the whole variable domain KAGVTQTPRYLIKTRGQQVTLSCSPISGHRSVSWYQQTPGQGLQFLFEYFSETQRNKGNFPGRFSGRQFSNSRSEMNVSTLELGDSALYLCASSLGASGRSGETQYFGPGTRLLVL.

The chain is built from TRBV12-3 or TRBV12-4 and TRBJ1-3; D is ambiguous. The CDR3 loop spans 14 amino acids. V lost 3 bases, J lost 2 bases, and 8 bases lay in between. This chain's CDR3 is CASSLGRTGNTIYF. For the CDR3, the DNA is TGTGCCAGCAGTTTGGGTAGAACTGGAAACACCATATATTTT.

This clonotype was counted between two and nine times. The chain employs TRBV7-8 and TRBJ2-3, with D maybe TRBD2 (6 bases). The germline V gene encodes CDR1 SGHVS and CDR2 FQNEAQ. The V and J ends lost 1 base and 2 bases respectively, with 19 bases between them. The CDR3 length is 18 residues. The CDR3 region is CASSLGAGLLTFTDTQYF. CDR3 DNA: TGTGCCAGCAGCTTAGGTGCGGGACTCCTCACCTTCACAGATACGCAGTATTTT.

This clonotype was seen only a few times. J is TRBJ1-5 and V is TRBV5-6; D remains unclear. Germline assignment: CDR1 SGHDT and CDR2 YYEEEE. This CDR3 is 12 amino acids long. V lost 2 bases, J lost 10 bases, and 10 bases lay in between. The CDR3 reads CASSFGRSPQHF. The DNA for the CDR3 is TGTGCCAGCAGCTTCGGCAGGTCACCCCAGCATTTT. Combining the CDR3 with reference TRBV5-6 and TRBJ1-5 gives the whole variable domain DAGVTQSPTHLIKTRGQQVTLRCSPKSGHDTVSWYQQALGQGPQFIFQYYEEEERQRGNFPDRFSGHQFPNYSSELNVNALLLGDSALYLCASSFGRSPQHFGDGTRLSIL.

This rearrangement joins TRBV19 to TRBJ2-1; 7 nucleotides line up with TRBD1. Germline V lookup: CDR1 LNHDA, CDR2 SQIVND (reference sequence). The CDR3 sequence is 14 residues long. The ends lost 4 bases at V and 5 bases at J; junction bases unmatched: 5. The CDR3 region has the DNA TGTGCCAGTAGTACAGGGACAGACGACAATGAGCAGTTCTTC. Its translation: CASSTGTDDNEQFF.

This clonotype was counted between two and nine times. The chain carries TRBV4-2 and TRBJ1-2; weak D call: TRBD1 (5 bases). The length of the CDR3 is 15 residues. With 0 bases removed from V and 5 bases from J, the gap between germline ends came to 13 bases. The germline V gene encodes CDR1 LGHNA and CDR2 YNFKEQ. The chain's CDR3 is CASSQERGLAYGYTF. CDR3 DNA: TGTGCCAGCAGCCAAGAGAGGGGACTCGCGTATGGCTACACCTTC.

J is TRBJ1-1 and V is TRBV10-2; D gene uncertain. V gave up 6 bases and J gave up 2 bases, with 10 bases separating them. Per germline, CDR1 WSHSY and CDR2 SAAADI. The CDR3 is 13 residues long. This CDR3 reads CASRSGSNTEAFF. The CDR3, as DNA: TGCGCCAGCAGGTCGGGAAGCAACACTGAAGCTTTCTTT.

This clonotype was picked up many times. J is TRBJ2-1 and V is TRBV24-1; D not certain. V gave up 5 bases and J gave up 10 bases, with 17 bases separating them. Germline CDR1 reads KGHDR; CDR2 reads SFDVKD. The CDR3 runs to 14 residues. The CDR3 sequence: CATSGLNGLREQFF. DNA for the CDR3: TGTGCCACCAGTGGCCTCAACGGGCTCCGGGAGCAGTTCTTC.

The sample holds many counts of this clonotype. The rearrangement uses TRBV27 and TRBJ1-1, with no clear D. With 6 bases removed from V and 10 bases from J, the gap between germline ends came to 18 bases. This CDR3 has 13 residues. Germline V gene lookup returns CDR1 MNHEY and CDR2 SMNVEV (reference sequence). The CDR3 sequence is CASSLHNPWGAFF. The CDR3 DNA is TGTGCCAGCAGCCTACATAACCCCTGGGGAGCTTTCTTT.

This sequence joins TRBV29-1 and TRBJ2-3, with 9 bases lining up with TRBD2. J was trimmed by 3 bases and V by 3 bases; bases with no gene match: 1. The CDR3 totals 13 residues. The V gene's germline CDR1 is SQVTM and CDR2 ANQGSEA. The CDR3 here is CSVESGRTDTQYF. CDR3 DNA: TGCAGCGTTGAGAGCGGGAGGACAGATACGCAGTATTTT.

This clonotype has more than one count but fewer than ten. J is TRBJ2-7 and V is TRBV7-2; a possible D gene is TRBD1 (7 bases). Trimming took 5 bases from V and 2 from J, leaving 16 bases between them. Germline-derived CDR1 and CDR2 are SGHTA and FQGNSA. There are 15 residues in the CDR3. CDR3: CASSERGTVAYEQYF. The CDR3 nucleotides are TGTGCCAGCAGCGAACGGGGGACAGTTGCCTACGAGCAGTACTTC.

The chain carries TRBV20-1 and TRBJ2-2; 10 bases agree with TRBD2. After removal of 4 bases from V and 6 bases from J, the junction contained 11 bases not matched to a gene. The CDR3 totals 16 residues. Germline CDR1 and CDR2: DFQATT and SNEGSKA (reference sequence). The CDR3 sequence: CSANPLGAGGAGELFF. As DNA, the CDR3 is TGCAGTGCTAACCCCTTGGGAGCGGGGGGGGCCGGGGAGCTGTTTTTT.

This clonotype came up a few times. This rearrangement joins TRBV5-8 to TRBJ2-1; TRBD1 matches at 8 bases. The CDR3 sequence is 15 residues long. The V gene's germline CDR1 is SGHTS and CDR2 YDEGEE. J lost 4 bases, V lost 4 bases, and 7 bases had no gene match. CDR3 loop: CASSTDRVFYNEQFF. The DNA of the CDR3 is TGTGCCAGCAGCACGGACAGGGTATTTTACAATGAGCAGTTCTTC.

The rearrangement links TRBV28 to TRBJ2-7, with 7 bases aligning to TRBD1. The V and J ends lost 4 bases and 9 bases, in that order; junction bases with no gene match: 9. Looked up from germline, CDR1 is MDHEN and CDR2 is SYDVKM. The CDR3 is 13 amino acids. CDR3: CASSYGQVGVQYF. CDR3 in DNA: TGTGCCAGCAGTTACGGACAGGTAGGAGTGCAGTACTTC.

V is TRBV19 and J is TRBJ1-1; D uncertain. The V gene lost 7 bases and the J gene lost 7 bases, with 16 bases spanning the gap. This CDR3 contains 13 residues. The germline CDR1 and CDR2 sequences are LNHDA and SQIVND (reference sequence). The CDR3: CASKGIGGREAFF. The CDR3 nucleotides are TGTGCCAGTAAAGGGATTGGTGGGCGTGAAGCTTTCTTT.

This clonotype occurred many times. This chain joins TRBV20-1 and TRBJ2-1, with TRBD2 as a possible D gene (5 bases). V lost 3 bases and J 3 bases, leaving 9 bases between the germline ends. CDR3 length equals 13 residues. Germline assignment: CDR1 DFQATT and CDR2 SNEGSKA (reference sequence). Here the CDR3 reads CSASTGFYNEQFF. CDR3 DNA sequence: TGCAGTGCTAGCACGGGATTCTACAATGAGCAGTTCTTC.

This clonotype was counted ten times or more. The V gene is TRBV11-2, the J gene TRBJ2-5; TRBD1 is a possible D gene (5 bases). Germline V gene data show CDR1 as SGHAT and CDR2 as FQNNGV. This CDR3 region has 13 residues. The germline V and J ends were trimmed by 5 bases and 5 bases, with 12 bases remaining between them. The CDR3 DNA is TGTGCCAGCAGCCAAGACAGTCTGGAGACCCAGTACTTC. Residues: CASSQDSLETQYF.

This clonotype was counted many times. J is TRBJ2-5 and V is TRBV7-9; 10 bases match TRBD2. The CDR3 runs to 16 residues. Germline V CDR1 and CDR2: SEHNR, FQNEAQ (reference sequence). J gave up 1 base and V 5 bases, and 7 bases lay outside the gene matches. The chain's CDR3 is CASSASSGRPQETQYF. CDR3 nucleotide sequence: TGTGCCAGCAGCGCCTCTAGCGGGAGACCCCAAGAGACCCAGTACTTC.

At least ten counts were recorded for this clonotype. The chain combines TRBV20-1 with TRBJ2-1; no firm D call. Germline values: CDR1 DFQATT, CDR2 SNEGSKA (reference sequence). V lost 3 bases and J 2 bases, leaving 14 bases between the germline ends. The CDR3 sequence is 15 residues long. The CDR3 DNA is TGCAGTGCTAGTCAGCCCGGAACCCCCTACAATGAGCAGTTCTTC. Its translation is CSASQPGTPYNEQFF.

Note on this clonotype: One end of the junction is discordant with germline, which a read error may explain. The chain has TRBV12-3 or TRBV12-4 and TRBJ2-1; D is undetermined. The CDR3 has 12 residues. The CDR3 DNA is TGTGCCAGCAGTTTAGGGCTAAATGAGCGGTTCTTC. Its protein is CASSLGLNERFF.

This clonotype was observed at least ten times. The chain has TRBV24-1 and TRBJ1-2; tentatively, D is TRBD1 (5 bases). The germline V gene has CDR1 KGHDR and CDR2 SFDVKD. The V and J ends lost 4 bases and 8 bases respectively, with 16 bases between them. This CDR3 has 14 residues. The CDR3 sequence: CATSDLDSPGGYTF. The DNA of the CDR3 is TGTGCCACCAGTGACCTTGACAGCCCCGGCGGCTACACCTTC.

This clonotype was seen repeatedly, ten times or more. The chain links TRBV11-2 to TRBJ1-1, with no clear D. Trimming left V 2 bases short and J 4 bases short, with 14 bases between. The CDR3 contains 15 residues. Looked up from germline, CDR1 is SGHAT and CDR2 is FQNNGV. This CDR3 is CASSLLVPRRTEAFF. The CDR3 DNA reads TGTGCCAGCAGCTTATTGGTCCCCCGCCGCACTGAAGCTTTCTTT.

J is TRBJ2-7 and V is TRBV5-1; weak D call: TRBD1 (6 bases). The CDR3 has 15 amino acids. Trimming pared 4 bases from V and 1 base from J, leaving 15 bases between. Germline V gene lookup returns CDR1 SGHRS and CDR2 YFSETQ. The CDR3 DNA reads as TGCGCCAGCAGCGTCACAGGGCTTCGGTCCTACGAGCAGTACTTC. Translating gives CASSVTGLRSYEQYF.

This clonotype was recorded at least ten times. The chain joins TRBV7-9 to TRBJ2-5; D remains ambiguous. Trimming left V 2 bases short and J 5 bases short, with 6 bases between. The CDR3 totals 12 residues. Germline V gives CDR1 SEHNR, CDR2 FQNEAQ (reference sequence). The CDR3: CASSLLFETQYF. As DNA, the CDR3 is TGTGCCAGCAGCTTACTATTCGAGACCCAGTACTTC.

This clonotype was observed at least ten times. The DNA for the CDR3 is TGTGCCAGCAGCCACCCATTTGGGGATTACAATGAGCAGTTCTTC. This gives the protein CASSHPFGDYNEQFF. The chain links TRBV3-1 to TRBJ2-1; no firm D call. The CDR3 extends over 15 amino acids. Deletions cut 3 bases from V and 4 bases from J, with 13 bases between. Germline loops: CDR1 LGHDT, CDR2 YNNKEL (reference sequence).

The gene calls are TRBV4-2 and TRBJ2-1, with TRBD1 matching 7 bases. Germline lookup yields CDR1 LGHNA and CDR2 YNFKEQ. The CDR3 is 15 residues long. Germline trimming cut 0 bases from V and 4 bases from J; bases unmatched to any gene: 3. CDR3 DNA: TGTGCCAGCAGCCAAGAGGGACAGCCTTACAATGAGCAGTTCTTC. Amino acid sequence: CASSQEGQPYNEQFF.

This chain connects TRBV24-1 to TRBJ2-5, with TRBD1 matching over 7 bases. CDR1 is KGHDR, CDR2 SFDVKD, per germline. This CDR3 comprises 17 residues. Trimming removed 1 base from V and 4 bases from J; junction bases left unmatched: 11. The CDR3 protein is CATSDFRAGTVRETQYF. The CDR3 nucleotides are TGTGCCACCAGTGATTTTCGGGCAGGGACAGTTAGAGAGACCCAGTACTTC.